The 3 T cell receptor beta chains in this list originate from one sample, sequenced in a study of blood T cell repertoires in COVID-19. Using immunoSEQ multiplex PCR, the repertoire was profiled, and TCRdb retains in-frame clones only, with some absent. Of about 44,000 clones detected, around 86% appear once; the ten largest clones hold approximately 4.7%. The sequenced sample was peripheral blood. These TCRs come from a human donor in a cohort sampled during active COVID-19.

The chain uses TRBV5-1 and TRBJ1-3, with D unresolved. This CDR3 has 14 amino acids. The germline V gene has CDR1 SGHRS and CDR2 YFSETQ. Trimming cost V 0 bases and J 2 bases, with 6 bases left between them. In nucleotides, the CDR3 is TGCGCCAGCAGCTTGGAGAGCACTGGAAACACCATATATTTT. This sequence encodes CASSLESTGNTIYF.

V is TRBV20-1 and J is TRBJ2-1; possibly TRBD1 for D (6 bases). Germline lookup yields CDR1 DFQATT and CDR2 SNEGSKA (reference sequence). This CDR3 comprises 15 residues. V was clipped by 3 bases and J by 1 base, with 13 bases between them. The CDR3 is CSASRRGGSYNEQFF. In nucleotides, the CDR3 is TGCAGTGCTAGTAGGCGAGGGGGTTCCTACAATGAGCAGTTCTTC.

The V and J genes are TRBV7-9 and TRBJ2-5, with 8 bases fitting TRBD1. The ends lost 5 bases at V and 0 bases at J; junction bases unmatched: 8. CDR1 is SEHNR, CDR2 FQNEAQ, per germline (reference sequence). The CDR3 is 16 amino acids. The CDR3 spells CASSPRWTGNQETQYF. The DNA for the CDR3 is TGTGCCAGCAGCCCTCGATGGACAGGGAACCAAGAGACCCAGTACTTC.